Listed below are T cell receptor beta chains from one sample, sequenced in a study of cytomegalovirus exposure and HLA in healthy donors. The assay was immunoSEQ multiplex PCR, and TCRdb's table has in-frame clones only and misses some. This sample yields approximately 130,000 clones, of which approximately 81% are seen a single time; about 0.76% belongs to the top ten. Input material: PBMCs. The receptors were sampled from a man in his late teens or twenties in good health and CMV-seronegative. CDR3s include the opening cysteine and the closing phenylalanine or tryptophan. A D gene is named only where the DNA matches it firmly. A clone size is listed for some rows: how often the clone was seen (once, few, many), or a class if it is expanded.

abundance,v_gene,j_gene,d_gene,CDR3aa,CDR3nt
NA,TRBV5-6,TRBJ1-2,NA,CASSSMGHQPYGYTF,TGTGCCAGCAGCTCGATGGGACACCAACCCTATGGCTACACCTTC
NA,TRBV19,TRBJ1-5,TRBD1,CASSMRGPNQPQHF,TGTGCCAGTAGTATGAGGGGGCCAAATCAGCCCCAGCATTTT
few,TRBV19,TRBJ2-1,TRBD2,CASSIDSQRGPYNEQFF,TGTGCCAGTAGTATAGATAGTCAGCGGGGGCCCTACAATGAGCAGTTCTTC
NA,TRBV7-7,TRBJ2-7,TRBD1,CASSAPGQGAAQYF,TGTGCCAGCAGCGCGCCGGGACAGGGGGCGGCGCAGTACTTC
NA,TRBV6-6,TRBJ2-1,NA,CASSYNIVYEQFF,TGTGCCAGCAGTTATAACATCGTGTATGAGCAGTTCTTC
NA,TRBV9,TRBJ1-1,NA,CASSVGIGLNTEAFF,TGTGCCAGCAGCGTAGGTATCGGTTTGAACACTGAAGCTTTCTTT
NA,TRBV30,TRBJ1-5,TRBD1,CAWSKDRGGNQPQHF,TGTGCCTGGAGCAAGGACAGGGGAGGGAATCAGCCCCAGCATTTT
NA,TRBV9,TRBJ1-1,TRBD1,CASRRLRDSGEYNTEAFF,TGTGCCAGCAGACGTCTTCGGGACAGTGGGGAATACAACACTGAAGCTTTCTTT
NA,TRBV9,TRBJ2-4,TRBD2,CASSDRAGVAKNIQYF,TGTGCCAGCAGCGACCGAGCGGGGGTAGCCAAAAACATTCAGTACTTC
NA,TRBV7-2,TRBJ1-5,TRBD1,CASSPQTGGNQPQHF,TGTGCCAGCAGCCCACAAACAGGGGGTAATCAGCCCCAGCATTTT
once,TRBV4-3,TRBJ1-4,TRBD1,CASSQGQVDLEKLFF,TGCGCCAGCAGCCAGGGACAGGTCGATCTAGAAAAACTGTTTTTT
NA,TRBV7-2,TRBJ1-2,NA,CASSRQSLNYGYTF,TGTGCCAGCAGCCGACAAAGCCTAAACTATGGCTACACCTTC
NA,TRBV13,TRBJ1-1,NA,CASSLVRTGFGTEAFF,TGTGCCAGCAGCTTAGTTCGAACAGGATTTGGCACTGAAGCTTTCTTT
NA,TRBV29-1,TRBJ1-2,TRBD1,CSVEDRRVGDRGSVPFYGYTF,TGCAGCGTTGAAGACCGGAGGGTGGGGGACAGGGGTTCCGTGCCCTTCTATGGCTACACCTTC
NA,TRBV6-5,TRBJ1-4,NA,CASSYVEGEKLFF,TGTGCCAGCAGTTATGTGGAGGGTGAAAAACTGTTTTTT
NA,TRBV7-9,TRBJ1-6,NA,CASSSVVGGRSSYNSPLHF,TGTGCCAGCAGCTCGGTAGTGGGGGGAAGGAGCTCCTATAATTCACCCCTCCACTTT
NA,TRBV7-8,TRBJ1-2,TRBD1,CASSSVGTATGTGYTF,TGTGCCAGCAGCTCTGTCGGGACAGCAACCGGGACGGGCTACACCTTC
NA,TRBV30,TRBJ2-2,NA,CAWSVRVTGELFF,TGTGCCTGGAGTGTGCGGGTTACCGGGGAGCTGTTTTTT
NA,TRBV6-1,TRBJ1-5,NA,CASSQSQPQHF,TGTGCCAGCAGTCAAAGCCAGCCCCAGCATTTT
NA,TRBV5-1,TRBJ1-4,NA,CASSLVRRQAGSKDNEKLFF,TGCGCCAGCAGCTTGGTTCGGAGGCAGGCAGGCTCTAAGGATAATGAAAAACTGTTTTTT
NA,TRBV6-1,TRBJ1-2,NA,CASSEAYKFPNYGYTF,TGTGCCAGCAGTGAAGCATACAAATTCCCGAACTATGGCTACACCTTC
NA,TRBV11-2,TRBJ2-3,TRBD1,CASSFGQGITDTQYF,TGTGCCAGCAGCTTCGGACAGGGTATCACAGATACGCAGTATTTT
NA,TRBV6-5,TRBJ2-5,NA,CASSGETQYF,TGTGCCAGCAGCGGAGAGACCCAGTACTTC
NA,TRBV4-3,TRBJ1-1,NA,CASSQEEGGNTEAFF,TGCGCCAGCAGCCAAGAGGAGGGAGGGAACACTGAAGCTTTCTTT
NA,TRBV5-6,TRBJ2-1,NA,CASSLKYFEQFF,TGTGCCAGCAGCTTGAAATACTTTGAGCAGTTCTTC
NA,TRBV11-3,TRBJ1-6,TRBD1,CASSEQGAKNSPLHF,TGTGCCAGCAGCGAACAGGGGGCGAAGAATTCACCCCTCCACTTT
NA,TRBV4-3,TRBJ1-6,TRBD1,CASSLGQVNSPLHF,TGCGCCAGCAGCCTCGGACAGGTTAATTCACCCCTCCACTTT
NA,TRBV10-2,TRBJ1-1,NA,CASSESQFYTEAFF,TGCGCCAGCAGTGAGTCTCAGTTCTACACTGAAGCTTTCTTT
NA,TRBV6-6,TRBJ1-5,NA,CASSILGVDGQPQHF,TGTGCCAGCAGTATTTTAGGGGTCGACGGTCAGCCCCAGCATTTT
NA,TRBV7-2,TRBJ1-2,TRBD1,CASSNRGAYYGYTF,TGTGCCAGCAGCAACAGGGGGGCATACTATGGCTACACCTTC
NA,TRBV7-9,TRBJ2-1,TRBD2,CASSGTSGGAYNEQFF,TGTGCCAGCAGCGGGACTAGCGGGGGGGCCTACAATGAGCAGTTCTTC
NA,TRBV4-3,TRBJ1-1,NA,CASSHLRGVGTEAFF,TGCGCCAGCAGCCATCTCAGGGGTGTGGGGACTGAAGCTTTCTTT
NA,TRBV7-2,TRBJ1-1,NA,CASSLAPLLNTEAFF,TGTGCCAGCAGCTTAGCTCCGTTATTGAACACTGAAGCTTTCTTT
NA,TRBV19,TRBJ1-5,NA,CASSIGGSNQPQHF,TGTGCCAGTAGCATTGGGGGGTCCAATCAGCCCCAGCATTTT
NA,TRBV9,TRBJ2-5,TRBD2,CASSVIGGGNQETQYF,TGTGCCAGCAGCGTAATAGGCGGGGGGAACCAAGAGACCCAGTACTTC